Listed here are 16 T cell receptor beta chains from one sample, sequenced in a study of blood T cell repertoires in COVID-19. Measured with immunoSEQ multiplex PCR; TCRdb has only the in-frame clones, and not every one. The sample records more than 110,000 clones, 70% to 85% being singletons. Input material: PBMCs or T cells enriched from blood (not recorded which). These receptors were obtained from a woman younger than 35 who had been exposed to COVID-19.

The genes are TRBV7-9 and TRBJ1-4; no clear D. The CDR3 contains 15 residues. Trimming shortened V by 1 base and J by 4 bases, and 10 bases separated the two germline ends. Germline CDR1 is SEHNR and CDR2 is FQNEAQ (reference sequence). CDR3 sequence: CASSLGGSLNEKLFF. The CDR3, as DNA: TGTGCCAGCAGCTTAGGTGGCAGTCTTAATGAAAAACTGTTTTTT.

Comment on this clone: The junction differs from germline at one of its ends, possibly a read error. This chain connects TRBV14 to TRBJ2-3, with 12 bases lining up with TRBD2. There are 17 residues in the CDR3. The germline gives CDR1 SGHDN, CDR2 FVKESK. In nucleotides, the CDR3 is TGTGCCAGCAGTCAAGCTCGACTAGCGGGAGGCACAGATACGCAGTATTTT. Protein product: CASSQARLAGGTDTQYF.

This clone was found once. This chain joins TRBV2 and TRBJ2-7; TRBD1 might be the D (6 bases). V was pared by 8 bases and J by 6 bases, with 17 bases between. The CDR3 totals 13 residues. Germline loops: CDR1 SNHLY, CDR2 FYNNEI. In DNA form, the CDR3 reads TGTGCCAGCGAGGGACAAATAGCCGGCGAGCAGTACTTC. Protein product: CASEGQIAGEQYF.

V gene TRBV2 combines with J gene TRBJ2-1; TRBD2 matches at 7 bases. Germline V gene lookup returns CDR1 SNHLY and CDR2 FYNNEI. With 7 bases clipped from V and 0 bases from J, the junction kept 6 bases outside the gene matches. The CDR3 loop spans 15 amino acids. The CDR3 loop is CASISGGSSYNEQFF. CDR3 in DNA: TGTGCCAGCATATCCGGCGGGAGCTCCTACAATGAGCAGTTCTTC.

V is TRBV25-1 and J is TRBJ1-2; perhaps TRBD1 as D (5 bases). Trimming removed 6 bases from V and 8 bases from J, with 16 bases in between. CDR3 length equals 13 residues. The germline CDR1 and CDR2 sequences are MGHDK and SYGVNS. DNA for the CDR3: TGTGCCAGCAGCGCCCAGGCAGGGCAGGGCTACACCTTC. Amino acids: CASSAQAGQGYTF.

This sequence joins TRBV4-1 and TRBJ1-2, with 7 nucleotides matching TRBD1. With V trimmed by 0 bases and J by 8 bases, 3 bases remained unmatched. The CDR3 runs 13 residues. Looked up from germline, CDR1 is MGHRA and CDR2 is YSYEKL. The CDR3 here is CASSQEGGEGYTF. Here the CDR3 DNA reads TGCGCCAGCAGCCAAGAAGGGGGCGAAGGCTACACCTTC.

The V and J genes are TRBV6-4 and TRBJ2-1, with 12 nucleotides matching TRBD2. CDR3 length: 18 residues. V lost 3 bases to trimming and J lost 3 bases; unmatched junction nucleotides: 9. Germline V gene sequence: CDR1 MRHNA, CDR2 SNTAGT. This chain's CDR3 is CASSERLAGGLGYNEQFF. The CDR3 DNA sequence: TGTGCCAGCAGTGAGAGGCTAGCGGGAGGGCTCGGCTACAATGAGCAGTTCTTC.

J is TRBJ1-1 and V is TRBV12-3 or TRBV12-4, with D hard to call. Deletions cut 3 bases from V and 4 bases from J, with 9 bases between. The CDR3 has 13 amino acids. Here the CDR3 DNA reads TGTGCCAGCAGTTTGTTAGCCGGCACTGAAGCTTTCTTT. This gives the protein CASSLLAGTEAFF.

This clone was picked up one time. The chain employs TRBV12-5 and TRBJ1-1, with D hard to call. V dropped 4 bases and J dropped 6 bases, with 15 bases sitting between them. This CDR3 comprises 14 residues. Germline values: CDR1 LGHNT, CDR2 FRNRAP. In DNA, the CDR3 is TGTGCTAGTGGTTCGGACTTGACATCGGCTGAAGCTTTCTTT. This encodes CASGSDLTSAEAFF.

The J gene is TRBJ2-7, the V gene TRBV2; the match to TRBD1 covers 7 bases. Trimming took 4 bases from V and 2 from J; bases not matched to a gene: 5. CDR3 length equals 14 residues. Germline assignment: CDR1 SNHLY and CDR2 FYNNEI. As DNA, the CDR3 is TGTGCCAGCAGTGTCAGGCAGGGGGCCTACGAGCAGTACTTC. Its translation is CASSVRQGAYEQYF. The complete variable domain, with remaining parts taken from reference TRBV2 and TRBJ2-7, reads EPEVTQTPSHQVTQMGQEVILRCVPISNHLYFYWYRQILGQKVEFLVSFYNNEISEKSEIFDDQFSVERPDGSNFTLKIRSTKLEDSAMYFCASSVRQGAYEQYFGPGTRLTVT.

J is TRBJ2-7 and V is TRBV10-3; 10 nucleotides align to TRBD1. The CDR3 loop spans 17 amino acids. Germline V gives CDR1 ENHRY, CDR2 SYGVKD. Losses at the gene ends were 1 base for V and 1 base for J; bases not matched to a gene: 7. CDR3 sequence: CAISELLGDRGSYEQYF. The DNA of the CDR3 is TGTGCCATCAGTGAGTTGTTAGGGGACAGGGGATCCTACGAGCAGTACTTC.

The V gene is TRBV29-1, the J gene TRBJ2-5, with 7 bases that match TRBD2. V gave up 3 bases and J gave up 6 bases; unmatched junction bases: 10. The V gene's germline CDR1 is SQVTM and CDR2 ANQGSEA. The CDR3 length is 14 residues. Here the CDR3 DNA reads TGCAGCGTTGAGGAAAGGACTAGGATCAAGACCCAGTACTTC. This gives the protein CSVEERTRIKTQYF. Looking up the rest from reference TRBV29-1 and TRBJ2-5 gives the full variable domain: SAVISQKPSRDICQRGTSLTIQCQVDSQVTMMFWYRQQPGQSLTLIATANQGSEATYESGFVIDKFPISRPNLTFSTLTVSNMSPEDSSIYLCSVEERTRIKTQYFGPGTRLLVL.

The chain employs TRBV30 and TRBJ1-1; D remains unclear. Per the germline V gene, CDR1 is GTSNPN and CDR2 is SVGIG (reference sequence). The germline V and J ends were trimmed by 3 bases and 5 bases, with 10 bases remaining between them. The CDR3 runs to 12 residues. CDR3 nucleotides: TGTGCCTGGAGCCCGACGGGAACTGAAGCTTTCTTT. This codes for CAWSPTGTEAFF.

This clone was recorded only once. The chain links TRBV28 to TRBJ1-4; 9 bases agree with TRBD1. The CDR3 contains 16 residues. The V segment lost 4 bases and the J segment 7 bases; nucleotides outside the gene matches: 10. Germline CDR1 reads MDHEN; CDR2 reads SYDVKM. Written as DNA, the CDR3 is TGTGCCAGCAGTTATCTACCCGGGACAGGGCCTGAAAAACTGTTTTTT. It is translated as CASSYLPGTGPEKLFF.

The chain employs TRBV2 and TRBJ1-5, with TRBD1 matching over 7 bases. The CDR3 has 14 residues. The ends lost 2 bases at V and 2 bases at J; junction bases unmatched: 0. Germline-derived CDR1 and CDR2 are SNHLY and FYNNEI. The chain's CDR3 is CASSETGGNQPQHF. CDR3 sequence (DNA): TGTGCCAGCAGTGAAACAGGGGGCAATCAGCCCCAGCATTTT.

The chain links TRBV29-1 to TRBJ2-2, with D unclear. Germline loops: CDR1 SQVTM, CDR2 ANQGSEA. V lost 4 bases to trimming and J lost 3 bases, with 9 bases between them. This CDR3 is 13 amino acids long. The DNA for the CDR3 is TGCAGCGTTGCTCAGATTGACACCGGGGAGCTGTTTTTT. Amino acid sequence: CSVAQIDTGELFF.